The rows below give T cell receptor beta chains drawn from one sample of a study of graft-versus-host responses after intestinal transplantation. Their target antigens are unknown. The table came from immunoSEQ multiplex PCR; TCRdb's copy has only in-frame clones and leaves some out. The table shows about 86,000 clones, with 88% occurring only once. This material consisted of unstimulated CD4+ T cells sorted from spleen or lymph node cells, taken before transplant. Receptor source: a human donor who was the organ donor for an intestinal transplant. CDR3s include the opening cysteine and the closing phenylalanine or tryptophan. D genes are given only for firm matches. Clone size is not always given. Where it is, it says once, few, many or a class for expanded clones.

J: TRBJ2-2
size: NA
V: TRBV12-2
D: NA
DNA: TGTGCAAGTCGCTTAGTCTGTTGTGGGGGACATAGCGGGGGGGAGCACACCGGGGAGCTGTTTTTT
CDR3: CASRLVCCGGHSGGEHTGELFF

J: TRBJ1-1
size: few
V: TRBV5-8
D: NA
DNA: TGTGCCAGCAGCCGGGGGCAGGGAGGGCACACTGAAGCTTTCTTT
CDR3: CASSRGQGGHTEAFF

J: TRBJ1-2
size: NA
V: TRBV7-8
D: TRBD1
DNA: TGTGCCAGCAGCCAAACAGGGGGAAACTATGGCTACACCTTC
CDR3: CASSQTGGNYGYTF

J: TRBJ1-5
size: once
V: TRBV4-2
D: NA
DNA: TGTGCCAGCAGCCATCTTCTACCCCTTGTCAGGCAGCCCCAGCATTTT
CDR3: CASSHLLPLVRQPQHF

J: TRBJ2-1
size: NA
V: TRBV27
D: TRBD1
DNA: TGTGCCAGCGGGAGACAGGGCTACAATGAGCAGTTCTTC
CDR3: CASGRQGYNEQFF

J: TRBJ2-5
size: NA
V: TRBV7-2
D: NA
DNA: TGTGCCAGCAGCATAAGGTCGGGGAGTCCCGAGACCCAGTACTTC
CDR3: CASSIRSGSPETQYF

J: TRBJ2-7
size: NA
V: TRBV7-3
D: NA
DNA: TGTGCCAGCAGCTTAATTTTCGGGGGCGAGCAGTACTTC
CDR3: CASSLIFGGEQYF

J: TRBJ2-3
size: NA
V: TRBV4-3
D: TRBD2
DNA: TGCGCCAGCGGGGCGGGAGGGCAGGCAGATACGCAGTATTTT
CDR3: CASGAGGQADTQYF

J: TRBJ2-2
size: NA
V: TRBV28
D: NA
DNA: TGTGCCAGCAGTTTGAAGCCCGGGGAGCTGTTTTTT
CDR3: CASSLKPGELFF

J: TRBJ1-5
size: NA
V: TRBV19
D: NA
DNA: TGTGCCAGTACTCCCGGGGGAGGCCTCAATCAGCCCCAGCATTTT
CDR3: CASTPGGGLNQPQHF

J: TRBJ1-2
size: NA
V: TRBV6-6
D: TRBD1
DNA: TGTGCCAGCAGTTATACAGGGGCAGATGGCTACACCTTC
CDR3: CASSYTGADGYTF

J: TRBJ2-3
size: once
V: TRBV9
D: NA
DNA: TGTGCCAGCAGCCCGCGGGGCGACCGCACAGATACGCAGTATTTT
CDR3: CASSPRGDRTDTQYF

J: TRBJ2-1
size: NA
V: TRBV5-4
D: TRBD2
DNA: TGTGCCAGCAGCTTGGTTGCGGGTGGAAGCGGGAGGGGGTATGAGCAGTTCTTC
CDR3: CASSLVAGGSGRGYEQFF

J: TRBJ2-2
size: few
V: TRBV7-3
D: TRBD2
DNA: TGTGCCAGCAGCTTAACCCGTAGCGGGGTAGTGGCCGGGGAGCTGTTTTTT
CDR3: CASSLTRSGVVAGELFF

J: TRBJ2-7
size: NA
V: TRBV19
D: NA
DNA: TGTGCCAGTAGTATTGCAGGGGGGACCTACGAGCAGTACTTC
CDR3: CASSIAGGTYEQYF

J: TRBJ2-2
size: NA
V: TRBV9
D: TRBD2
DNA: TGTGCCAGCAGCCCTTTGGGAGGGGCGGGCACCGGGGAGCTGTTTTTT
CDR3: CASSPLGGAGTGELFF

J: TRBJ1-2
size: NA
V: TRBV2
D: TRBD1
DNA: TGTGCCAGCAGTGAAGCGCTTCTGGGACAGGGGATCTATGGCTACACCTTC
CDR3: CASSEALLGQGIYGYTF

J: TRBJ2-3
size: NA
V: TRBV19
D: NA
DNA: TGTGCCAGTAGTTCCAGGGCGCTTACGCAGTATTTT
CDR3: CASSSRALTQYF

J: TRBJ1-1
size: NA
V: TRBV20-1
D: NA
DNA: TGCCGGGTGGCGAGCGGTGCTGAAGCTTTCTTT
CDR3: CRVASGAEAFF

J: TRBJ2-1
size: NA
V: TRBV6-5
D: TRBD2
DNA: TGTGCCAGCAGTCCTTGGGGGGGTCGTAACAATGAGCAGTTCTTC
CDR3: CASSPWGGRNNEQFF

J: TRBJ2-4
size: NA
V: TRBV5-4
D: NA
DNA: TGTGCCAGCAGCTTAGAGCCCGCGGGGATTCAGTACTTC
CDR3: CASSLEPAGIQYF

J: TRBJ1-1
size: few
V: TRBV10-3
D: NA
DNA: TGTGCCATCAGTGAGTGGGGCCAGGGTTCTGAAGCTTTCTTT
CDR3: CAISEWGQGSEAFF

J: TRBJ1-5
size: NA
V: TRBV5-6
D: NA
DNA: TGTGCCAGCAGCTTCCTCAGGGGCAATCAGCCCCAGCATTTT
CDR3: CASSFLRGNQPQHF

J: TRBJ2-1
size: NA
V: TRBV18
D: NA
DNA: TGTGCCAGCTCCCCGGGGGCGGGAGCAAGTTACAATGAGCAGTTCTTC
CDR3: CASSPGAGASYNEQFF

J: TRBJ1-2
size: NA
V: TRBV7-8
D: TRBD1
DNA: TGTGCCAGCAGCCTAAGGCCGGGACAGGGGTTCTATGGCTACACCTTC
CDR3: CASSLRPGQGFYGYTF

J: TRBJ2-1
size: once
V: TRBV2
D: TRBD2
DNA: TGTGCCAGCAGCCCGGCTGAGTCGGGAGGATCAAATGAGCAGTTCTTC
CDR3: CASSPAESGGSNEQFF

J: TRBJ2-7
size: NA
V: TRBV4-3
D: NA
DNA: TGCGCCAGCAGCCAAGATACGAGACAGTGGTACGAGCAGTACTTC
CDR3: CASSQDTRQWYEQYF

J: TRBJ2-3
size: NA
V: TRBV5-1
D: NA
DNA: TGCGCCAGCAGCCTACAACTAGGAAAAGATACGCAGTATTTT
CDR3: CASSLQLGKDTQYF

J: TRBJ2-1
size: NA
V: TRBV7-2
D: TRBD2
DNA: TGTGCCAGCAGCTTAGCGGGGGGGACCGCTACCCACAATGAGCAGTTCTTC
CDR3: CASSLAGGTATHNEQFF

J: TRBJ2-7
size: NA
V: TRBV7-3
D: TRBD2
DNA: TGTGCCAGCAGCTCGGGACTAGGAGGGGCCGAGCAGTACTTC
CDR3: CASSSGLGGAEQYF

J: TRBJ2-2
size: once
V: TRBV9
D: TRBD2
DNA: TGTGCCAGCAGCGCATCCATACTAGCGGGAATAAACACCGGGGAGCTGTTTTTT
CDR3: CASSASILAGINTGELFF

J: TRBJ2-5
size: NA
V: TRBV9
D: TRBD2
DNA: TGTGCCAGCAGCGTCCCCGGGGGGGGGCTGGGGAAGACCCAGTACTTC
CDR3: CASSVPGGGLGKTQYF

J: TRBJ2-3
size: NA
V: TRBV2
D: NA
DNA: TGTGCCAGCAAACAGGGTGGCACAGATACGCAGTATTTT
CDR3: CASKQGGTDTQYF

J: TRBJ2-3
size: NA
V: TRBV5-1
D: TRBD2
DNA: TGCGCCAGCAGCCGTGGTGCTAGCGGGGGGGAAGTAGATACGCAGTATTTT
CDR3: CASSRGASGGEVDTQYF

J: TRBJ2-5
size: NA
V: TRBV7-6
D: TRBD1
DNA: TGTGCCAGCAGCTTAGGGGGGCTGAGGACAGGGTGGAAAGAGACCCAGTACTTC
CDR3: CASSLGGLRTGWKETQYF

J: TRBJ1-1
size: NA
V: TRBV25-1
D: NA
DNA: TGTGCCAGCAGTGCTCGGGTCGATCTTATGGTTTTCTTT
CDR3: CASSARVDLMVFF

J: TRBJ2-7
size: NA
V: TRBV5-4
D: TRBD2
DNA: TGTGCCAGCAGCCCGGGACTAGCGGGAGTTGGCTACGAGCAGTACTTC
CDR3: CASSPGLAGVGYEQYF

J: TRBJ2-3
size: NA
V: TRBV25-1
D: NA
DNA: TGTGCCAGCAGTATCCGGGGGGATACGCAGTATTTT
CDR3: CASSIRGDTQYF

J: TRBJ1-3
size: few
V: TRBV12-5
D: TRBD1
DNA: TGTGCTAGTGGCAAACAGGGGAGTGGAAACACCATATATTTT
CDR3: CASGKQGSGNTIYF

J: TRBJ2-1
size: NA
V: TRBV15
D: NA
DNA: TGTGCCACCAGCAGCCCCGGAGGCTCGAACGGATCCTACAATGAGCAGTTCTTC
CDR3: CATSSPGGSNGSYNEQFF

J: TRBJ2-7
size: NA
V: TRBV28
D: TRBD1
DNA: TGTGCCAGCAGTTTACCAACCGGGACAGGGGTCTACGAGCAGTACTTC
CDR3: CASSLPTGTGVYEQYF

J: TRBJ2-7
size: NA
V: TRBV28
D: NA
DNA: TGTGCCAGCAGACGATTATATCGGACAGTGGGGAGCTACGAGCAGTACTTC
CDR3: CASRRLYRTVGSYEQYF

J: TRBJ2-7
size: few
V: TRBV6-5
D: NA
DNA: TGTGCCAGCAGTACCGGGCGGGACTTCTACGAGCAGTACTTC
CDR3: CASSTGRDFYEQYF

J: TRBJ2-6
size: NA
V: TRBV27
D: NA
DNA: TGTGCCAGCAAAGAATCGGTCTCTGGGGCCAACGTCCTGACTTTC
CDR3: CASKESVSGANVLTF

J: TRBJ1-5
size: NA
V: TRBV19
D: NA
DNA: TGTGCCAGTGGATCAGGTCTCAATCAGCCCCAGCATTTT
CDR3: CASGSGLNQPQHF

J: TRBJ2-7
size: NA
V: TRBV27
D: NA
DNA: TGTGCCAGCAGTTTACAGGGTCGAACCTACGAGCAGTACTTC
CDR3: CASSLQGRTYEQYF

J: TRBJ1-3
size: once
V: TRBV7-2
D: NA
DNA: TGTGCCAGCAGCCTCCAAACAGGGCGCGGAAACACCATATATTTT
CDR3: CASSLQTGRGNTIYF

J: TRBJ2-5
size: NA
V: TRBV7-7
D: NA
DNA: TGTGCTAGCAGCTTCGACAGGGAGACCCAGTACTTC
CDR3: CASSFDRETQYF

J: TRBJ2-5
size: NA
V: TRBV7-8
D: TRBD2
DNA: TGTGCCAGCAGCTTCGGAGCGGGGGAGGAGACCCAGTACTTC
CDR3: CASSFGAGEETQYF

J: TRBJ1-1
size: few
V: TRBV11-2
D: NA
DNA: TGTGCCAGCAGCTTAGATTGGTCGCGGACTACTGAAGCTTTCTTT
CDR3: CASSLDWSRTTEAFF